The 30 T cell receptor beta chains listed next were all sequenced from one sample in a study of blood T cell repertoires in COVID-19. Clones were sequenced by immunoSEQ multiplex PCR, and TCRdb holds only the in-frame ones, with some missing. The sample lists about 170,000 clones, around 67% seen once, with around 3% in the top ten. Sequencing input: peripheral blood. Receptors originate from a woman over 75 with acute or convalescent COVID-19.

This clone has only one observation. The CDR3 DNA is TGCGCCAGCAGCCGACTAGCGGGTCCCGGAACCTACGAGCAGTACTTC. This gives the protein CASSRLAGPGTYEQYF. The V and J genes are TRBV5-1 and TRBJ2-7, with TRBD2 identical over 10 bases. Per germline, CDR1 SGHRS and CDR2 YFSETQ. V was pared by 4 bases and J by 2 bases, with 9 bases of the junction left unmatched. The CDR3 spans 16 residues.

The chain couples TRBV15 to TRBJ1-2; TRBD1 matches 7 bases. Germline CDR1 and CDR2: LNHNV and YYDKDF (reference sequence). CDR3 length: 15 amino acids. V lost 2 bases to trimming and J lost 4 bases; unmatched junction nucleotides: 7. The CDR3 DNA is TGTGCCACCAGCAGACCGGGACAGAGCTTCTATGGCTACACCTTC. Its translation: CATSRPGQSFYGYTF.

This clone was counted only a few times. The J gene is TRBJ1-6, the V gene TRBV29-1; TRBD1 aligns across 7 bases. The germline gives CDR1 SQVTM, CDR2 ANQGSEA. Germline trimming cut 0 bases from V and 15 bases from J; bases unmatched to any gene: 2. This CDR3 is 11 amino acids long. The CDR3 coding sequence is TGCAGCGTTGAAGATCAGGGGGTCCTCCACTTT. Encoded protein: CSVEDQGVLHF. Full variable domain (rest looked up from reference TRBV29-1 and TRBJ1-6): SAVISQKPSRDICQRGTSLTIQCQVDSQVTMMFWYRQQPGQSLTLIATANQGSEATYESGFVIDKFPISRPNLTFSTLTVSNMSPEDSSIYLCSVEDQGVLHFGNGTRLTVT.

In this sample, this clone turned up a few times. The gene calls are TRBV27 and TRBJ1-6; 11 positions agree with TRBD1. Germline trimming cut 0 bases from V and 7 bases from J; bases unmatched to any gene: 2. The CDR3 runs 16 residues. Germline CDR1 is MNHEY and CDR2 is SMNVEV (reference sequence). The CDR3 is CASSLSGTGGNSPLHF. For the CDR3, the DNA is TGTGCCAGCAGTTTATCGGGGACAGGGGGGAATTCACCCCTCCACTTT.

Written as DNA, the CDR3 is TGTGCCAGCAGCTCCGGCTGGGACACTGAGCAGTTCTTC. As protein: CASSSGWDTEQFF. The V and J genes are TRBV11-1 and TRBJ2-1, with D tentatively TRBD1 (6 bases). V lost 4 bases to trimming and J lost 9 bases, with 13 bases between them. The length of the CDR3 is 13 residues. Germline CDR1 is SGHAT and CDR2 is FQDESV (reference sequence).

The rearrangement links TRBV19 to TRBJ2-1, with 10 positions matching TRBD2. V lost 3 bases, J lost 5 bases, and 7 bases stayed unmatched. CDR1 is LNHDA, CDR2 SQIVND, per germline (reference sequence). The CDR3 length is 16 residues. Here the CDR3 reads CASSIWSGRADNEQFF. The CDR3, as DNA: TGTGCCAGTAGTATCTGGAGCGGGAGGGCCGACAATGAGCAGTTCTTC.

The chain uses TRBV18 and TRBJ1-4, with D maybe TRBD1 (6 bases). This CDR3 has 15 amino acids. Trimming cost V 3 bases and J 6 bases, with 14 bases left between them. Germline V gene sequence: CDR1 KGHSH, CDR2 LQKENI. The CDR3 nucleotides are TGTGCCAGCTCACCGGACCGGGACATAGATGAAAAACTGTTTTTT. It encodes CASSPDRDIDEKLFF.

The chain has TRBV5-4 and TRBJ2-2; possible D gene TRBD2, 5 bases. V gave up 4 bases and J gave up 3 bases, with 19 bases separating them. The germline gives CDR1 SGHNT, CDR2 YYREEE (reference sequence). This CDR3 spans 17 amino acids. This CDR3 is CASSKGRLTGDTGELFF. CDR3 DNA sequence: TGTGCCAGCAGCAAAGGCAGGCTAACCGGGGACACCGGGGAGCTGTTTTTT.

The V and J genes are TRBV7-6 and TRBJ1-4; 9 nucleotides line up with TRBD1. J was trimmed by 6 bases and V by 0 bases; bases with no gene match: 8. The CDR3 is made up of 17 amino acids. Per the germline V gene, CDR1 is SGHVS and CDR2 is FNYEAQ. Here the CDR3 reads CASSLAKIRQGDEKLFF. The CDR3 DNA is TGTGCCAGCAGCTTAGCGAAAATTCGACAGGGGGATGAAAAACTGTTTTTT.

The chain is built from TRBV27 and TRBJ1-1; 9 bases fit TRBD1. Germline V lookup: CDR1 MNHEY, CDR2 SMNVEV (reference sequence). The CDR3 consists of 14 residues. Trimming removed 3 bases from V and 5 bases from J; junction bases left unmatched: 4. The CDR3 DNA reads TGTGCCAGCAGTTTCCAGACAGGGGGGACTGAAGCTTTCTTT. Translating it yields CASSFQTGGTEAFF.

V and J are TRBV7-2 and TRBJ2-5, with 13 bases fitting TRBD2. Germline lookup yields CDR1 SGHTA and CDR2 FQGNSA. The CDR3 is 17 amino acids. V was pared by 5 bases and J by 5 bases, with 11 bases of the junction left unmatched. For the CDR3, the DNA is TGTGCCAGCAGCCCCCCTGGACTAGCGGGAGTCCTTGAGACCCAGTACTTC. It yields the protein CASSPPGLAGVLETQYF. Complete variable domain (other parts from reference TRBV7-2 and TRBJ2-5): GAGVSQSPSNKVTEKGKDVELRCDPISGHTALYWYRQSLGQGLEFLIYFQGNSAPDKSGLPSDRFSAERTGGSVSTLTIQRTQQEDSAVYLCASSPPGLAGVLETQYFGPGTRLLVL.

The V and J genes are TRBV5-6 and TRBJ1-1; D gene ambiguous. Germline CDR1 SGHDT, CDR2 YYEEEE. The CDR3 runs to 15 residues. V was shortened by 3 bases and J by 0 bases, with 12 bases between the two germline ends. CDR3 DNA: TGTGCCAGCAGCTCCTACAGCCTAATGAACACTGAAGCTTTCTTT. This translates into CASSSYSLMNTEAFF.

This chain uses TRBV18 with TRBJ2-2, with D possibly being TRBD1 (6 bases). This CDR3 comprises 14 residues. Looked up from germline, CDR1 is KGHSH and CDR2 is LQKENI. V was shortened by 4 bases and J by 7 bases, with 13 bases between the two germline ends. CDR3 nucleotide sequence: TGTGCCAGCTCACTCACCCAGACAGGCGGGGAGCTGTTTTTT. Protein sequence: CASSLTQTGGELFF.

The chain couples TRBV2 to TRBJ1-3; TRBD1 matches 8 bases. The V segment lost 3 bases and the J segment 0 bases; nucleotides outside the gene matches: 7. Germline V gives CDR1 SNHLY, CDR2 FYNNEI. There are 17 residues in the CDR3. The CDR3 DNA reads as TGTGCCAGCAGTGAGGCAGGGGGCCCTTACTCTGGAAACACCATATATTTT. This encodes CASSEAGGPYSGNTIYF.

This clone was recorded only once. The J gene is TRBJ2-1, the V gene TRBV4-2; 8 nucleotides align to TRBD2. Per the germline V gene, CDR1 is LGHNA and CDR2 is YNFKEQ. V gave up 2 bases and J gave up 4 bases; unmatched junction bases: 7. This CDR3 contains 16 residues. Here the CDR3 reads CASSQFTSGLYNEQFF. The DNA for the CDR3 is TGTGCCAGCAGCCAATTTACTAGCGGACTTTACAATGAGCAGTTCTTC.

This sequence joins TRBV6-5 and TRBJ2-3, with D uncertain. From germline, CDR1 is MNHEY and CDR2 SVGAGI. V gave up 6 bases and J gave up 6 bases, with 16 bases separating them. This CDR3 is 14 amino acids long. This CDR3 is CASSTSPPPDTQYF. The CDR3 DNA reads TGTGCCAGCAGCACTTCCCCCCCGCCGGATACGCAGTATTTT.

The gene calls are TRBV5-8 and TRBJ1-4; 8 nucleotides agree with TRBD1. Germline-derived CDR1 and CDR2 are SGHTS and YDEGEE. CDR3 length: 15 amino acids. J was trimmed by 10 bases and V by 3 bases; bases with no gene match: 11. DNA for the CDR3: TGTGCCAGCAGCTCAACAACAGGGGGAAGTTCAAAACTGTTTTTT. Protein sequence: CASSSTTGGSSKLFF.

This clone was found a few times. The J gene is TRBJ1-2, the V gene TRBV11-2; D may be TRBD1 (6 bases). CDR1 is SGHAT and CDR2 is FQNNGV in the germline V gene. Between the trimmed V and J ends, which lost 2 bases and 7 bases, there was a span of 14 bases. The CDR3 consists of 14 residues. CDR3 amino acids: CASSLYGGQGGYTF. The CDR3 DNA reads as TGTGCCAGCAGCTTATACGGGGGGCAGGGTGGCTACACCTTC.

The chain employs TRBV5-1 and TRBJ2-2; 10 nucleotides align to TRBD2. The CDR3 contains 16 residues. The germline V gene encodes CDR1 SGHRS and CDR2 YFSETQ. V lost 0 bases, J lost 8 bases, and 7 bases stayed unmatched. CDR3 loop: CASSLGPGLAKGELFF. DNA of the CDR3: TGCGCCAGCAGCTTGGGACCGGGACTAGCGAAGGGGGAGCTGTTTTTT.

The V and J genes are TRBV5-1 and TRBJ2-2; the match to TRBD1 covers 7 bases. The length of the CDR3 is 15 residues. V was clipped by 6 bases and J by 4 bases; unmatched bases: 9. Germline-derived CDR1 and CDR2 are SGHRS and YFSETQ. The CDR3 DNA follows: TGCGCCAGCAAAAAACAGGGGTTGGTCACCGGGGAGCTGTTTTTT. Protein product: CASKKQGLVTGELFF.

The V and J genes are TRBV15 and TRBJ2-2; D possibly corresponds to TRBD2 (6 bases). V lost 0 bases and J lost 4, with 12 bases in between. In germline, CDR1 is LNHNV, CDR2 YYDKDF (reference sequence). CDR3 length equals 16 residues. This CDR3 is CATSRDGPGVTGELFF. CDR3 DNA: TGTGCCACCAGCAGAGATGGGCCGGGAGTCACCGGGGAGCTGTTTTTT.

The chain employs TRBV3-1 (or the pseudogene TRBV3-2) and TRBJ1-6; TRBD1 agrees at 8 bases. The CDR3 contains 14 residues. With V trimmed by 8 bases and J by 7 bases, 7 bases remained unmatched. Germline lookup yields CDR1 LGHDT and CDR2 YNNKEL (reference sequence). The CDR3 spells CASGRDRRNSPLHF. DNA for the CDR3: TGTGCCAGCGGTCGGGACAGGAGAAATTCACCCCTCCACTTT.

This clone came up many times. The V gene is TRBV27, the J gene TRBJ2-1; D is perhaps TRBD2 (5 bases). Trimming pared 2 bases from V and 8 bases from J, leaving 13 bases between. Looked up from germline, CDR1 is MNHEY and CDR2 is SMNVEV (reference sequence). There are 14 residues in the CDR3. The CDR3 region has the DNA TGTGCCAGCAGTTTAAGAGAGGGAATCGATGAGCAGTTCTTC. Residues: CASSLREGIDEQFF.

This clone was picked up a small number of times. The genes are TRBV5-1 and TRBJ1-1; D gene uncertain. The CDR3 consists of 14 residues. From germline, CDR1 is SGHRS and CDR2 YFSETQ. V was trimmed by 5 bases and J by 6 bases, leaving 17 bases between them. The CDR3 bases are TGCGCCAGCAGTATTTCCCTTAGTAGCCCTGAAGCTTTCTTT. It specifies CASSISLSSPEAFF.

The chain's CDR3 is CASSLEGRRDTQYF. The CDR3 nucleotides are TGTGCCAGCAGCCTTGAAGGGAGAAGGGATACGCAGTATTTT. The J gene is TRBJ2-3, the V gene TRBV6-5; perhaps TRBD2 as D (5 bases). The CDR3 has 14 amino acids. Between the trimmed V and J ends, which lost 6 bases and 6 bases, there was a span of 16 bases. Germline V CDR1 and CDR2: MNHEY, SVGAGI.

This chain uses TRBV5-5 with TRBJ2-7; a possible D gene is TRBD1 (5 bases). The V gene's germline CDR1 is SGHKS and CDR2 YYEKEE (reference sequence). The CDR3 has 14 amino acids. Trimming took off 4 bases at V and 2 bases at J, with 13 bases between the two ends. CDR3 bases: TGTGCCAGCAGCCAACAGGACGCGGCCTACGAGCAGTACTTC. Its protein product is CASSQQDAAYEQYF.

The rearrangement links TRBV7-2 to TRBJ1-1, with a tentative D call TRBD1 (5 bases). The CDR3 is 15 amino acids. Deletions cut 1 base from V and 0 bases from J, with 9 bases between. Germline V gives CDR1 SGHTA, CDR2 FQGNSA. CDR3 coding DNA: TGTGCCAGCAGCTTAGTCCCAGGGCTGAACACTGAAGCTTTCTTT. As protein: CASSLVPGLNTEAFF.

This chain joins TRBV5-1 and TRBJ2-2; 8 nucleotides agree with TRBD2. V gave up 4 bases and J gave up 0 bases; unmatched junction bases: 5. The V gene's germline CDR1 is SGHRS and CDR2 YFSETQ. The CDR3 is made up of 16 amino acids. The DNA of the CDR3 is TGCGCCAGCAGCCAGGGACTAGTAGCGAACACCGGGGAGCTGTTTTTT. As protein: CASSQGLVANTGELFF.

The genes are TRBV19 and TRBJ2-5; 13 nucleotides match TRBD2. Per the germline V gene, CDR1 is LNHDA and CDR2 is SQIVND (reference sequence). Trimming cost V 6 bases and J 5 bases; bases outside gene matches: 9. The CDR3 is 16 amino acids. CDR3 in DNA: TGTGCCAGTAGCCTTACTAGCGGGAGGGCTTATGAGACCCAGTACTTC. Its protein product is CASSLTSGRAYETQYF.

This clone has only a few counts. The rearrangement joins TRBV3-1 (or the pseudogene TRBV3-2) to TRBJ2-1; TRBD1 matches at 9 bases. V lost 3 bases, J lost 10 bases, and 4 bases stayed unmatched. This CDR3 has 13 residues. Germline CDR1 and CDR2: LGHDT and YNNKEL (reference sequence). The CDR3 coding sequence is TGTGCCAGCAGCCAGGGTACAGGGGGCGAGCAGTTCTTC. It encodes CASSQGTGGEQFF.